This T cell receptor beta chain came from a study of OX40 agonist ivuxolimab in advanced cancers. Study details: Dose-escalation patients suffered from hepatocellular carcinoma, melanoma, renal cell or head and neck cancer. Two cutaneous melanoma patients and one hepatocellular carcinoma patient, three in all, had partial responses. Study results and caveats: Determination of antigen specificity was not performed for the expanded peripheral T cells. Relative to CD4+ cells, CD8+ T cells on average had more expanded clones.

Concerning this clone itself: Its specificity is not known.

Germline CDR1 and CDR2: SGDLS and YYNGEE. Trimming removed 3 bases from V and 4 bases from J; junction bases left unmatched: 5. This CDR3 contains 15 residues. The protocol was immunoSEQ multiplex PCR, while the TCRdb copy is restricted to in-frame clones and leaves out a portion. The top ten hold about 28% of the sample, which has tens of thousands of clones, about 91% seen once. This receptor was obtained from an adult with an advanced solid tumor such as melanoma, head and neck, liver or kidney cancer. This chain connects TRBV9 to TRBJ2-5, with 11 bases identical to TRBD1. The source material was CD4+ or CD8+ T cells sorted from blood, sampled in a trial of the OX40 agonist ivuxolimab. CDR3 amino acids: CASSGTGGSGETQYF. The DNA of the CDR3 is TGTGCCAGCAGCGGGACAGGGGGCTCAGGAGAGACCCAGTACTTC.